These 15 T cell receptor beta chains were all obtained from the same sample, sequenced in a study of cytomegalovirus exposure and HLA in healthy donors. Both 60 Vbeta primers and 13 Jbeta primers went into the PCR. The table came from immunoSEQ multiplex PCR; TCRdb's copy has only in-frame clones and leaves some out. Among 75,000 to 90,000 clones, 85% were seen once, and the ten largest hold about 7.2%. The sample consisted of PBMCs. The source of these receptors is a man aged 35-49 years in good health and CMV-seropositive.

This chain connects TRBV6-1 to TRBJ1-2; 9 bases match TRBD1. The CDR3 totals 13 residues. V lost 7 bases, J lost 8 bases, and 8 bases stayed unmatched. The germline gives CDR1 MNHNS, CDR2 SASEGT. CDR3: CASTRDRVGGYTF. CDR3 DNA: TGTGCCAGCACCCGGGACAGGGTGGGAGGCTACACCTTC.

A single count supports this clone. The chain couples TRBV6-5 to TRBJ1-1, with D maybe TRBD1 (5 bases). Looked up from germline, CDR1 is MNHEY and CDR2 is SVGAGI. The V and J ends lost 0 bases and 1 base respectively, with 6 bases between them. There are 14 residues in the CDR3. The CDR3 DNA sequence: TGTGCCAGCAGTTACTCAGACAGGAACACTGAAGCTTTCTTT. Translating gives CASSYSDRNTEAFF.

This clone appeared once. This chain joins TRBV27 and TRBJ2-5; a possible D gene is TRBD1 (5 bases). Matching the DNA end better, TRBJ2-7 makes the J call doubtful. Germline CDR1 and CDR2: MNHEY and SMNVEV (reference sequence). CDR3 length: 14 residues. The CDR3 protein is CASSQSRVSYEQYF. CDR3 coding DNA: TGTGCCAGCAGCCAAAGCAGGGTCTCCTACGAGCAGTACTTC.

The chain employs TRBV4-2 and TRBJ2-6; possible D gene TRBD1, 6 bases. Germline CDR1 LGHNA, CDR2 YNFKEQ. V was cut by 3 bases and J by 2 bases, with 8 bases left in between. This CDR3 is built from 15 residues. Here the CDR3 reads CASSQGAAGANVLTF. As DNA, the CDR3 is TGTGCCAGCAGCCAGGGGGCGGCTGGGGCCAACGTCCTGACTTTC.

The rearrangement links TRBV11-3 to TRBJ2-7; 8 bases are a match to TRBD1. Germline CDR1 and CDR2: SGHNT and YENEEA. The V and J ends lost 5 bases and 3 bases, in that order; junction bases with no gene match: 6. This CDR3 comprises 14 residues. CDR3 sequence: CASSADRVGYEQYF. CDR3 sequence (DNA): TGTGCCAGCAGCGCGGACAGGGTCGGCTACGAGCAGTACTTC.

The chain links TRBV19 to TRBJ2-2, with 14 bases fitting TRBD2. V shed 4 bases, J shed 2 bases, and the junction held 3 bases outside the gene matches. Germline V gene data show CDR1 as LNHDA and CDR2 as SQIVND (reference sequence). The CDR3 has 17 amino acids. CDR3: CASSKGLAGANTGELFF. DNA for the CDR3: TGTGCCAGTAGTAAGGGACTAGCGGGGGCAAACACCGGGGAGCTGTTTTTT.

The chain couples TRBV6-6 to TRBJ2-7; 7 nucleotides align to TRBD2. Germline lookup yields CDR1 MNHNY and CDR2 SVGAGI (reference sequence). The length of the CDR3 is 13 residues. The J segment lost 0 bases and the V segment lost 7 bases, leaving 3 bases of the junction unmatched. The CDR3, as DNA: TGTGCCAGCACAGGCGGGAGCTCCTACGAGCAGTACTTC. The encoded protein is CASTGGSSYEQYF.

The V and J genes are TRBV7-9 and TRBJ1-3; D is ambiguous. Germline V gene lookup returns CDR1 SEHNR and CDR2 FQNEAQ (reference sequence). The CDR3 spans 12 residues. V gave up 4 bases and J gave up 8 bases, with 9 bases separating them. The CDR3 DNA follows: TGTGCCAGCAGCTCAGCGGTAGACACCATATATTTT. Its translation: CASSSAVDTIYF.

The chain couples TRBV9 to TRBJ2-6, with 7 nucleotides matching TRBD2. Per the germline V gene, CDR1 is SGDLS and CDR2 is YYNGEE. The CDR3 spans 17 residues. With 3 bases clipped from V and 0 bases from J, the junction kept 6 bases outside the gene matches. The CDR3 nucleotides read TGTGCCAGCAGCGGGGGAGGGACTGTCTCTGGGGCCAACGTCCTGACTTTC. Translating it yields CASSGGGTVSGANVLTF.

This sequence joins TRBV7-9 and TRBJ1-2; 9 bases match TRBD1. The CDR3 loop spans 16 amino acids. The ends lost 0 bases at V and 8 bases at J; junction bases unmatched: 10. Germline CDR1 reads SEHNR; CDR2 reads FQNEAQ (reference sequence). CDR3 in amino acids: CASSLALRDRVGGYTF. The CDR3 DNA is TGTGCCAGCAGCTTAGCTTTACGGGACAGGGTCGGCGGCTACACCTTC.

This clone was observed once. The chain recombines TRBV9 with TRBJ1-4, with a tentative D call TRBD1 (6 bases). CDR1 and CDR2 (germline): SGDLS, YYNGEE. Trimming removed 4 bases from V and 8 bases from J, with 15 bases in between. The CDR3 has 14 amino acids. In DNA, the CDR3 is TGTGCCAGCAGCTTGGGGGGGCGCAGAGAAAAACTGTTTTTT. This sequence encodes CASSLGGRREKLFF.

The chain joins TRBV30 to TRBJ2-7, with D possibly TRBD1 on 6 matching bases. The CDR3 totals 16 residues. In germline, CDR1 is GTSNPN, CDR2 SVGIG (reference sequence). V was cut by 0 bases and J by 0 bases, with 15 bases left in between. The CDR3 here is CAWSVRTRTASYEQYF. DNA of the CDR3: TGTGCCTGGAGTGTACGAACCCGGACAGCCTCCTACGAGCAGTACTTC.

The genes are TRBV5-1 and TRBJ2-5, with 7 bases aligning to TRBD2. After removal of 5 bases from V and 7 bases from J, the junction contained 8 bases not matched to a gene. The CDR3 spans 13 residues. Germline V gives CDR1 SGHRS, CDR2 YFSETQ. CDR3 in amino acids: CASSSGLEGTQYF. CDR3 DNA: TGCGCCAGCAGTTCTGGACTAGAGGGGACCCAGTACTTC.

The chain employs TRBV7-2 and TRBJ2-1; TRBD2 matches at 10 bases. J lost 6 bases, V lost 2 bases, and 7 bases had no gene match. The germline V gene encodes CDR1 SGHTA and CDR2 FQGNSA. CDR3 length equals 16 residues. The CDR3: CASSLLGLAGANEQFF. The CDR3, as DNA: TGTGCCAGCAGCTTACTAGGGCTAGCGGGAGCCAATGAGCAGTTCTTC.

V and J are TRBV5-1 and TRBJ2-5; possibly TRBD1 for D (6 bases). Trimming removed 3 bases at V and 1 base at J, with 13 bases between. CDR1 and CDR2 (germline): SGHRS, YFSETQ. CDR3 size: 15 residues. The CDR3 DNA reads as TGCGCCAGCAGCTCGGGACAAGGGGTCCAAGAGACCCAGTACTTC. Translated: CASSSGQGVQETQYF. The full variable domain, with the rest looked up from reference TRBV5-1 and TRBJ2-5, is KAGVTQTPRYLIKTRGQQVTLSCSPISGHRSVSWYQQTPGQGLQFLFEYFSETQRNKGNFPGRFSGRQFSNSRSEMNVSTLELGDSALYLCASSSGQGVQETQYFGPGTRLLVL.